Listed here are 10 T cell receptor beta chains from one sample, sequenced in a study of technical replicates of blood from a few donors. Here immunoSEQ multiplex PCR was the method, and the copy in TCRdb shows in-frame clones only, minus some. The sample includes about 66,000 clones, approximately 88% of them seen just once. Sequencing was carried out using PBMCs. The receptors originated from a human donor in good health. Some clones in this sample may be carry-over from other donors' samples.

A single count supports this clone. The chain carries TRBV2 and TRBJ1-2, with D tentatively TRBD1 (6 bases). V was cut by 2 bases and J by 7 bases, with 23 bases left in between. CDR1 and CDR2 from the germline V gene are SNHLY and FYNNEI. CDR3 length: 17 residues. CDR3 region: CASSEIWASDRGLGYTF. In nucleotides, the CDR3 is TGTGCCAGCAGTGAAATCTGGGCTTCGGACAGAGGGCTTGGCTACACCTTC.

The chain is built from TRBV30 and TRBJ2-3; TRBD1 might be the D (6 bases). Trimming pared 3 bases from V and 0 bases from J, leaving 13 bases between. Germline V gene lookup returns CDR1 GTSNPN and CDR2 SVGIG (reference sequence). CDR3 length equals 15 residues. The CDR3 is CAWSEGDISTDTQYF. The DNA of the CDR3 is TGTGCCTGGAGCGAAGGGGACATCAGCACAGATACGCAGTATTTT.

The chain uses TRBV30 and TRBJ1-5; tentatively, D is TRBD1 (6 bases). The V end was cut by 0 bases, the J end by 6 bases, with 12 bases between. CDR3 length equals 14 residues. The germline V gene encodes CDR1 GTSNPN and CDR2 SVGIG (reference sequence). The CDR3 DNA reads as TGTGCCTGGAGTGTAGTAGCAGGGGCTCAGCCCCAGCATTTT. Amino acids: CAWSVVAGAQPQHF. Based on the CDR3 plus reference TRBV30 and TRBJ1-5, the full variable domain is SQTIHQWPATLVQPVGSPLSLECTVEGTSNPNLYWYRQAAGRGLQLLFYSVGIGQISSEVPQNLSASRPQDRQFILSSKKLLLSDSGFYLCAWSVVAGAQPQHFGDGTRLSIL.

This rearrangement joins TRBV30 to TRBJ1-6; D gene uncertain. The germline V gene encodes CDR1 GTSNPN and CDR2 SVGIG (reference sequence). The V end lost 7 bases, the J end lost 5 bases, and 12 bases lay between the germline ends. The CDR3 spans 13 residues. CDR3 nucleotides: TGTGCCTCCCTTTGGCAGGATAATTCACCCCTCCACTTT. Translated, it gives CASLWQDNSPLHF.

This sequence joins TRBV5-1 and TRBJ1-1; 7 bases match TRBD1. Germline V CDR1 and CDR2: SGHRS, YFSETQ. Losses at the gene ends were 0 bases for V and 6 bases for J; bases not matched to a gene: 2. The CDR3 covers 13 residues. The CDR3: CASSLAGTAEAFF. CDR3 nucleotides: TGCGCCAGCAGCTTGGCAGGGACAGCTGAAGCTTTCTTT.

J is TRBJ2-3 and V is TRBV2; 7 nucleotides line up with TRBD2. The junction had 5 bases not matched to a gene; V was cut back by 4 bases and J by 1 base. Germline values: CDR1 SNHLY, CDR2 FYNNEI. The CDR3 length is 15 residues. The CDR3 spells CASSASGVGTDTQYF. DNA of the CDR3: TGTGCCAGCAGTGCGAGCGGGGTTGGCACAGATACGCAGTATTTT.

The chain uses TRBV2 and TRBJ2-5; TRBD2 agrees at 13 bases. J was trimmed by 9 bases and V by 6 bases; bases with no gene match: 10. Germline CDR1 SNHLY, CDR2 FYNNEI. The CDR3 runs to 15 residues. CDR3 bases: TGTGCCAGCAGCCTGACTAGCGGGGGGATGATGTCCCAGTACTTC. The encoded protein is CASSLTSGGMMSQYF.

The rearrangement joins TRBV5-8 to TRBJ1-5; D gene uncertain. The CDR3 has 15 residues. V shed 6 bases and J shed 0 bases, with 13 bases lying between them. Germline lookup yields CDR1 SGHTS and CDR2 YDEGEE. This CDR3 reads CASTYPGISNQPQHF. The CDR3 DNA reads TGTGCCAGCACCTACCCGGGTATTAGCAATCAGCCCCAGCATTTT.

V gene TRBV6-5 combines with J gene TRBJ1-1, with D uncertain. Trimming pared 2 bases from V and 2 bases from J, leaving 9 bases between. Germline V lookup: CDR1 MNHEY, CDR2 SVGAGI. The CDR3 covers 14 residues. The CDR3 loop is CASSYLAANTEAFF. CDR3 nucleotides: TGTGCCAGCAGTTACCTAGCGGCTAACACTGAAGCTTTCTTT.

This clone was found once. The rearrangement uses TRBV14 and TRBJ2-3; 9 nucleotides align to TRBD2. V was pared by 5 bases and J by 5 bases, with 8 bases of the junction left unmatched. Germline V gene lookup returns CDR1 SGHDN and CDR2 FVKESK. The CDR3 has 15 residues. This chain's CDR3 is CASSYPATSGDTQYF. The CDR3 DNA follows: TGTGCCAGCAGCTACCCCGCGACTAGCGGAGATACGCAGTATTTT.